This TCR beta chain emerged from a study of blood T cell repertoires in COVID-19. The assay was immunoSEQ multiplex PCR, and TCRdb's table has in-frame clones only and misses some. The table has about 300,000 clones, about nine tenths seen once; the top ten hold less than 3.5%. Cohort placement rested on clinical history that participants reported themselves. This CDR3 comprises 13 residues. CDR1 and CDR2 from the germline V gene are SQVTM and ANQGSEA. Deletions cut 6 bases from V and 4 bases from J, with 13 bases between. The receptor was derived from a woman aged 45-65 years who had been exposed to COVID-19. The chain recombines TRBV29-1 with TRBJ2-1, with D unclear. The sequencing sample was made of PBMCs or T cells enriched from blood (not recorded which). The CDR3 region is CSVDTPRYNEQFF. Written as DNA, the CDR3 is TGCAGCGTAGATACTCCGCGTTACAATGAGCAGTTCTTC.